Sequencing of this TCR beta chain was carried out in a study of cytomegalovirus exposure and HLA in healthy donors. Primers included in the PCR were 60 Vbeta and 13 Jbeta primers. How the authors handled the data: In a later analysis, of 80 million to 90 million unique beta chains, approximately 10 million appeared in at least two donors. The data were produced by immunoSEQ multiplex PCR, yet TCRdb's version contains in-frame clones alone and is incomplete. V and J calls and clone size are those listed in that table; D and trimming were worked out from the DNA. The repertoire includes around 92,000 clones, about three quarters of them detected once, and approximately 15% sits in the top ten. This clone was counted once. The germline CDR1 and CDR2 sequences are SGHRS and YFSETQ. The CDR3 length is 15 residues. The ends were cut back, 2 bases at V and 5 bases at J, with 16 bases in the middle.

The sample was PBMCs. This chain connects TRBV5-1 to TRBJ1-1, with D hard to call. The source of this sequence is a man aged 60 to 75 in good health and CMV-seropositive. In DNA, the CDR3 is TGCGCCAGCAGCTTAGATGACGGACGGAGGACTGAAGCTTTCTTT. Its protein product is CASSLDDGRRTEAFF.